This record covers a single TCR beta chain. Its specificity is not known. This record comes from a study of shared clonotypes between healthy human individuals. General observations from the study: Genetic and exposure-history diversity was limited by the few donors.

Recent acute infections and vaccinations were absent in the healthy HIV-negative adult donors. CD45RA-negative memory and CD45RA+ naive subsets were split from the CD4+ cells. V lost 4 bases and J 2 bases, leaving 12 bases between the germline ends. The CDR3 runs to 14 residues. CDR1 SGHDN and CDR2 FVKESK come from the germline V gene. TCRdb keeps only in-frame clones here, not all; method: immunoSEQ multiplex PCR. The data show approximately 980,000 clones, with roughly 72% seen just once and about 1.5% held by the top ten. This chain links TRBV14 with TRBJ2-7, with unresolved D. This sequence was found in a man aged 18 to 29 in good health. The material sequenced was memory CD4+ T cells sorted from blood. Subset defined: CD45RA-negative fraction. The CDR3 here is CASSPLGTTYEQYF. The CDR3 nucleotides read TGTGCCAGCAGCCCACTTGGTACAACCTACGAGCAGTACTTC.